Described below is a single T cell receptor beta chain sequence and its context. Its recognized antigen is unknown. The sample holds no much larger clone one base away, and base qualities are not on file. The data belong to a study of T cell repertoires in cytomegalovirus infection (dated by TCRdb to about 2019). About the full investigation: Because public TCR beta signatures pointed to carriage of CMV infection together with the matching HLA type, the HLA type of each donor mattered for the analysis. Overall study outcomes, separate from this receptor: The ex vivo response was dominated by HLA-C-restricted CMV-specific TCR beta clonotypes, which also provided the single most frequent clonotype in two of eight donors. In both this cohort and an independent roughly 400-donor cohort, the cumulative frequency of public TCR beta family members distinguished carriers of CMV infection plus the relevant HLA type.

For sequencing, an Illumina HiSeq 1500 was employed. TCRdb redid the processing of the public reads, applying fastp at Q25 and MiXCR, and retained in-frame beta chains. Under each unique CDR3 protein, matching rows form one entry showing the most common genes and DNA. In all, the sample holds around 450,000 distinct CDR3 sequences, and 11% of those were seen once. The top ten clones comprise 9.5% to 13% of the sample. CDR1 SGHDT and CDR2 YYEEEE were looked up in the germline V gene. The germline ends are 9 bases apart after V is trimmed by 0 bases and J by 5 bases. The CDR3 numbers 14 residues from cysteine through phenylalanine. Here the CDR3 DNA is all that survives: 42 bases in frame from base 1.

The chain employs TRBV5-6 and TRBJ2-4; a tentative D match to TRBD1 spans 6 bases. This sequence originates from a human donor in good health (CMV status not recorded). Some clones in this sample may be carry-over from other donors' samples. The source material was PBMCs. Here the CDR3 is given as CASSLGAGENIQYF. The nucleotide sequence is given as TGTGCCAGCAGCTTGGGGGCAGGGGAAAACATTCAGTACTTC.